This T cell receptor (beta chain) was sequenced during a study of T cells in narcolepsy. Study as a whole: Healthy controls were enrolled alongside patients with narcolepsy type 1 or type 2. Study-wide points: Autoreactive clonotypes reportedly recurred in blood of same and different patients, not controls.

TCRdb keeps only in-frame clones here, not all; method: immunoSEQ multiplex PCR. The table lists around 28,000 clones, around 83% of them singletons. Comment on this clone: Its target is unknown.

This CDR3 comprises 16 residues. Germline V gives CDR1 MDHEN, CDR2 SYDVKM. V lost 2 bases, J lost 4 bases, and 17 bases lay in between. The rearrangement links TRBV28 to TRBJ1-1; a weak D match, TRBD1 (6 bases). The sample consisted of CD45RA- memory CD4+ T cells from PBMCs. The receptor comes from a human donor with narcolepsy. The CDR3 DNA sequence: TGTGCCAGCAGTTTACGGGGGGCTATCCTACGCACTGAAGCTTTCTTT. This encodes CASSLRGAILRTEAFF.